This T cell receptor (beta chain) was captured in a study of cytomegalovirus exposure and HLA in healthy donors. General study results and limits: About 87% or about 30% of the time was how often most TCR beta V segments were productive, according to an earlier analysis. A link between a missense DCLRE1C variant and TCR beta V- and J-gene trimming emerged from a later analysis.

Amplification used 60 Vbeta primers and 13 Jbeta primers. Produced via immunoSEQ multiplex PCR; TCRdb's table is partial and in-frame only. This repertoire shows about 150,000 clones, less than 80% found once; its top ten account for around 1.9%. Remarks on this clone: The target antigen is unknown.

V was trimmed by 2 bases and J by 7 bases, leaving 13 bases between them. CDR3 length: 15 amino acids. Germline loops: CDR1 SGHNT, CDR2 YYREEE (reference sequence). Sequenced material: PBMCs. This clonotype was sampled from a young man in good health and CMV-seronegative. The V gene is TRBV5-4, the J gene TRBJ1-6; D call uncertain. This chain's CDR3 is CASSFGEGANSPLHF. The CDR3 DNA reads as TGTGCCAGCAGCTTTGGCGAGGGAGCGAATTCACCCCTCCACTTT.